This T cell receptor (beta chain) was obtained from a study of blood T cell repertoires in COVID-19. CDR1 is MNHEY and CDR2 is SVGEGT in the germline V gene. V shed 4 bases, J shed 3 bases, and the junction held 0 bases outside the gene matches. The length of the CDR3 is 13 residues. Assay used: immunoSEQ multiplex PCR; TCRdb lists only in-frame clones, some missing. The sample includes some 130,000 clones, about 79% of them seen just once. Sequencing was done on a sample of peripheral blood. The source is a woman aged 80 or over with acute or convalescent COVID-19. The V and J genes are TRBV6-2 or TRBV6-3 and TRBJ2-1; 7 nucleotides line up with TRBD2. CDR3 nucleotides: TGTGCCAGCAGTTGGGACTACTACAATGAGCAGTTCTTC. Its translation: CASSWDYYNEQFF.